This T cell receptor beta chain was identified during a study of early T cells in non-severe SARS-CoV-2 infection. Overall study context: Chains were unpaired, as sequencing was done on bulk RNA from unsorted whole blood.

This clonotype showed up many times. Its antigen is unknown. The library protocol tagged individual cDNA molecules with unique molecular identifiers. TCRdb re-derived calls from the 5' RACE reads in MiXCR, one entry per CDR3 protein. Of around 40,000 distinct CDR3 sequences listed, under 7% are singletons. Study-wide findings and caveats: Matching against VDJdb likely underestimated virus-specific expansions, favoring anti-spike CD8.

V was pared by 2 bases and J by 1 base, with 9 bases of the junction left unmatched. CDR1 and CDR2 from the germline V gene are SGHAT and FQNNGV. CDR3 size: 18 residues. The TCR was taken from an adult who was a healthcare worker with PCR-confirmed SARS-CoV-2 infection or an uninfected control (not recorded which). The specimen sequenced was whole blood. The rearrangement links TRBV11-2 to TRBJ2-2, with TRBD2 matching over 8 bases. The CDR3, as DNA: TGTGCCAGCAGCTTAAGTACTAGCGGCTCCAGGAACACCGGGGAGCTGTTTTTT. This encodes CASSLSTSGSRNTGELFF.